Below are 3 T cell receptor beta chains sequenced from a single sample in a study of blood T cell repertoires in COVID-19. Measured with immunoSEQ multiplex PCR; TCRdb has only the in-frame clones, and not every one. The sample lists approximately 430,000 clones, roughly 89% seen once, with about 1.5% in the top ten. Sequenced sample: peripheral blood. The receptor source for this set is a young woman with active or convalescent COVID-19.

V gene TRBV10-3 combines with J gene TRBJ2-1; TRBD2 is a possible D gene (6 bases). The CDR3 is made up of 13 amino acids. The germline CDR1 and CDR2 sequences are ENHRY and SYGVKD. V was cut by 2 bases and J by 5 bases, with 7 bases left in between. In DNA form, the CDR3 reads TGTGCCATCAGTGAGGGCGGGGACAATGAGCAGTTCTTC. Encoded protein: CAISEGGDNEQFF.

This clone showed up just a few times. This chain uses TRBV6-5 with TRBJ1-1; D is ambiguous. This CDR3 is built from 13 residues. Germline V gene lookup returns CDR1 MNHEY and CDR2 SVGAGI. V was trimmed by 8 bases and J by 3 bases, leaving 13 bases between them. CDR3 nucleotide sequence: TGTGCCAGCTTACAGCAGGCGCACACTGAAGCTTTCTTT. Translated: CASLQQAHTEAFF.

The chain is built from TRBV5-1 and TRBJ1-1; D gene unclear. Germline V gene sequence: CDR1 SGHRS, CDR2 YFSETQ. Deletions cut 3 bases from V and 1 base from J, with 10 bases between. The CDR3 runs 14 residues. The CDR3 bases are TGCGCCAGCAGCTGGGCAGATCAGAACACTGAAGCTTTCTTT. Its protein is CASSWADQNTEAFF.